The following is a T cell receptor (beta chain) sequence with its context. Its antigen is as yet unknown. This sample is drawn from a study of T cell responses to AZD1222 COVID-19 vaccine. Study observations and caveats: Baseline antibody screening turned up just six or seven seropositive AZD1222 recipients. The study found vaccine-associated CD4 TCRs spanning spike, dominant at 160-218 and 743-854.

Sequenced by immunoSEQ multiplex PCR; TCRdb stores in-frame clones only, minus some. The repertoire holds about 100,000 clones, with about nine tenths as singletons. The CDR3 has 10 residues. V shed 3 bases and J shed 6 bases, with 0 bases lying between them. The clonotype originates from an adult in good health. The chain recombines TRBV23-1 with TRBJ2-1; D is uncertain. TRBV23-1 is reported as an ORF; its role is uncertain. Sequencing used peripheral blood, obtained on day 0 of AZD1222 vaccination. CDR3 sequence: CASSHNEQFF. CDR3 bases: TGCGCCAGCAGTCACAATGAGCAGTTCTTC.